This T cell receptor beta chain emerged from a study of cytomegalovirus exposure and HLA in healthy donors. It was with 60 Vbeta and 13 Jbeta primers that the PCR ran. TCRdb's copy holds only in-frame clones and misses some; the assay was immunoSEQ multiplex PCR. The sample carries some 150,000 clones, roughly 71% recorded once. CDR1 is KGHSH and CDR2 is LQKENI in the germline V gene. The CDR3 totals 14 residues. J lost 6 bases, V lost 4 bases, and 4 bases had no gene match. The chain recombines TRBV18 with TRBJ2-1; TRBD2 matches 9 bases. Source material: PBMCs. The sequence was obtained from a woman aged 40 to 50 in good health and CMV-seronegative. The CDR3: CASSRGLASNEQFF. CDR3 nucleotide sequence: TGTGCCAGCTCACGGGGACTAGCCAGCAATGAGCAGTTCTTC.